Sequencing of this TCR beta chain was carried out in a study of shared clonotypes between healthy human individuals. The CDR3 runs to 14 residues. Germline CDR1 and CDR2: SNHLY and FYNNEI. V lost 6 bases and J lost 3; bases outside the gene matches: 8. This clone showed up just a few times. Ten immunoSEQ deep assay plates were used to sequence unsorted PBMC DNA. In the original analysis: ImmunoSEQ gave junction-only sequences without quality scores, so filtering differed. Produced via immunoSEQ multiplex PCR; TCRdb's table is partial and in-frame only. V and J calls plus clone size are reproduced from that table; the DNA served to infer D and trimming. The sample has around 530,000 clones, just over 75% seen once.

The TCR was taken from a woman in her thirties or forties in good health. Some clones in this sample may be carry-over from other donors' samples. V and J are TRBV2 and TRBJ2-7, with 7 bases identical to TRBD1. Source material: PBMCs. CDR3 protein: CASSEQGPLYEQYF. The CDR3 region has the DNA TGTGCCAGCAGCGAACAGGGGCCCCTCTACGAGCAGTACTTC.